A single sample gave rise to the 4 T cell receptor beta chains below, sequenced in a study of regulatory dendritic cells for organ transplantation. Which antigens these TCRs recognize remains unknown. CFSE-labeled sorted T cells met regulatory or mature dendritic cells for under 6 days. Libraries were prepared by immunoSEQ multiplex PCR; TCRdb keeps only in-frame clonotypes and omits some of them. The sample shows more than 10,000 clones, nearly 80% of them seen only once. The specimen sequenced was naive CD8+ T cells from blood cultured with regulatory dendritic cells. Documented subset: CD45RA+ naive T cells. All receptors come from a human donor in good health.

This clone was counted between two and nine times. This chain joins TRBV2 and TRBJ2-7; D is unclear. This CDR3 contains 13 residues. Trimming stripped 4 bases from V and 1 base from J, with 8 bases between. Germline CDR1 is SNHLY and CDR2 is FYNNEI. The CDR3 nucleotides are TGTGCCAGCAGTGTGGGCCGATCCTACGAGCAGTACTTC. It is translated as CASSVGRSYEQYF.

Concerning this clone: Sequence at one end of the junction differs from germline and may be a read error. The chain is built from TRBV5-1 and TRBJ2-7; D might be TRBD2 (6 bases). CDR3 length equals 12 residues. CDR1 SGHRS and CDR2 YFSETQ come from the germline V gene. This chain's CDR3 is CASSLAGGEPSF. The CDR3 DNA reads as TGCGCCAGCAGCTTGGCCGGGGGAGAACCAAGCTTC.

V gene TRBV5-5 combines with J gene TRBJ2-1; no reliable D call. Germline V gene sequence: CDR1 SGHKS, CDR2 YYEKEE (reference sequence). V was shortened by 0 bases and J by 8 bases, with 15 bases between the two germline ends. This CDR3 is 15 amino acids long. CDR3 sequence: CASSLEAAAWDEQFF. The CDR3 nucleotides are TGTGCCAGCAGCTTGGAGGCGGCGGCGTGGGATGAGCAGTTCTTC.

This clone showed up just a few times. The chain links TRBV4-3 to TRBJ2-1; 16 bases match TRBD2. Losses at the gene ends were 1 base for V and 0 bases for J; bases not matched to a gene: 6. Germline V gives CDR1 LGHNA, CDR2 YSLEER. The CDR3 loop spans 20 amino acids. The DNA of the CDR3 is TGCGCCAGCAGCCAAGGAGCGGGGACTAGCGGGGGGGCCTCCTACAATGAGCAGTTCTTC. Its translation is CASSQGAGTSGGASYNEQFF.